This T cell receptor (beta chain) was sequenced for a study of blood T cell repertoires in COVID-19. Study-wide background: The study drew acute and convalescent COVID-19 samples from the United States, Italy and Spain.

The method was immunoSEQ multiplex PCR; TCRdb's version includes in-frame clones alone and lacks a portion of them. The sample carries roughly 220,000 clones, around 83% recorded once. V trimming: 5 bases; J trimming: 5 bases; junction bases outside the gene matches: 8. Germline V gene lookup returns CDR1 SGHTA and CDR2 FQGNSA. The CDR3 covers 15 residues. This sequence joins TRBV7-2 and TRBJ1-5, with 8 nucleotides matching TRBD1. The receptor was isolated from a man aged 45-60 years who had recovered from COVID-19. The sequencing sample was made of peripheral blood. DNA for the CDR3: TGTGCCAGCAGCCGGGGGACAGGCGGGTATCAGCCCCAGCATTTT. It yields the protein CASSRGTGGYQPQHF.